This entry lists 8 T cell receptor beta chains sequenced from one sample in a study of T cell responses to AZD1222 COVID-19 vaccine. TCRdb's table, derived via immunoSEQ multiplex PCR, lists solely in-frame clones and lacks some. The sample includes roughly 78,000 clones, over 80% of them seen just once. Specimen: peripheral blood, collected on day 0 of AZD1222 vaccination. These TCRs come from an adult in good health.

The chain links TRBV19 to TRBJ1-2; 7 bases line up with TRBD1. The CDR3 sequence is 13 residues long. Germline V gene lookup returns CDR1 LNHDA and CDR2 SQIVND (reference sequence). The V and J ends lost 6 bases and 4 bases, in that order; junction bases with no gene match: 5. CDR3 in amino acids: CASRLSGGYGYTF. The CDR3 DNA is TGTGCCAGTAGGCTCTCAGGGGGCTATGGCTACACCTTC.

V gene TRBV6-1 combines with J gene TRBJ1-1; D is unclear. The germline V and J ends were trimmed by 7 bases and 1 base, with 10 bases remaining between them. Germline CDR1 is MNHNS and CDR2 is SASEGT. The CDR3 contains 13 residues. For the CDR3, the DNA is TGTGCCAGCAACCAAAAGAAGAACACTGAAGCTTTCTTT. Residues: CASNQKKNTEAFF.

V and J are TRBV20-1 and TRBJ2-1, with D perhaps matching TRBD1 (5 bases). Germline V gene sequence: CDR1 DFQATT, CDR2 SNEGSKA (reference sequence). The CDR3 runs to 10 residues. Deletions cut 7 bases from V and 8 bases from J, with 9 bases between. The CDR3 nucleotides are TGCAGTGTAAAGGGGCATGAGCAGTTCTTC. This codes for CSVKGHEQFF.

The chain uses TRBV7-3 and TRBJ1-1; TRBD1 matches 8 bases. This CDR3 is built from 19 residues. Per germline, CDR1 SGHTA and CDR2 FQGTGA. V trimming: 1 base; J trimming: 2 bases; junction bases outside the gene matches: 15. As DNA, the CDR3 is TGTGCCAGCAGCTTAATTCCGGGCGGAGACAGGGGCTTCAACACTGAAGCTTTCTTT. Translation gives CASSLIPGGDRGFNTEAFF.

The V gene is TRBV5-8, the J gene TRBJ1-5; D uncertain. Trimming cost V 1 base and J 0 bases, with 2 bases left between them. The CDR3 has 13 residues. Germline V gene sequence: CDR1 SGHTS, CDR2 YDEGEE. This CDR3 reads CASSLTSNQPQHF. CDR3 nucleotide sequence: TGTGCCAGCAGCTTGACTAGCAATCAGCCCCAGCATTTT.

The genes are TRBV12-5 and TRBJ1-5; 8 positions match TRBD1. Germline assignment: CDR1 LGHNT and CDR2 FRNRAP. This CDR3 region has 17 residues. V was clipped by 1 base and J by 1 base; unmatched bases: 6. CDR3 protein: CASGLEMTGASNQPQHF. The CDR3 region has the DNA TGTGCTAGTGGTTTGGAAATGACAGGGGCGAGCAATCAGCCCCAGCATTTT.

J is TRBJ2-1 and V is TRBV5-1; D might be TRBD1 or TRBD2, each matching 5 bases. In germline, CDR1 is SGHRS, CDR2 YFSETQ. V gave up 6 bases and J gave up 9 bases, with 13 bases separating them. This CDR3 contains 12 residues. CDR3 DNA: TGCGCCAGCACAAGGGGCGCGGGTGAGCAGTTCTTC. Translation: CASTRGAGEQFF.

The rearrangement uses TRBV15 and TRBJ1-2, with TRBD1 matching 9 bases. V gave up 3 bases and J gave up 7 bases; unmatched junction bases: 9. Per the germline V gene, CDR1 is LNHNV and CDR2 is YYDKDF (reference sequence). This CDR3 is 15 amino acids long. This CDR3 is CATSREQTGGIGYTF. DNA of the CDR3: TGTGCCACCAGCAGGGAACAGACAGGGGGAATTGGCTACACCTTC.